This T cell receptor (beta chain) comes out of a study of shared clonotypes between healthy human individuals. Findings and limits, study-wide: Generally, naive subsets came out with larger estimated richness than memory subsets.

Remarks on this clone: Its specificity is unknown.

The protocol was immunoSEQ multiplex PCR, while the TCRdb copy is restricted to in-frame clones and leaves out a portion. The sample holds about 2.1 million clones, approximately 92% seen once. CD45RO-negative, CCR7-selected cells formed the naive CD8 fraction, which excluded terminally differentiated effector memory CD45RA+ cells. Sequencing used naive CD8+ T cells from PBMCs. The sequence was obtained from a man younger than 35 in good health. Some clones in this sample may be carry-over from other donors' samples.

CDR3 amino acids: CASRASGSSYEQYF. For the CDR3, the DNA is TGTGCCAGCAGAGCTAGCGGGAGCTCCTACGAGCAGTACTTC. The chain carries TRBV6-5 and TRBJ2-7; TRBD2 matches 10 bases. Germline assignment: CDR1 MNHEY and CDR2 SVGAGI. J gave up 0 bases and V 6 bases, and 2 bases lay outside the gene matches. The CDR3 spans 14 residues.